The 8 T cell receptor beta chains below all came from one sample that was sequenced in a study of OX40 agonist ivuxolimab in advanced cancers. Clones were sequenced by immunoSEQ multiplex PCR, and TCRdb holds only the in-frame ones, with some missing. The data contain some 20,000 clones, roughly 84% of them singletons. Source: CD4+ or CD8+ T cells sorted from blood, taken in a trial of the OX40 agonist ivuxolimab. Receptor source: an adult with an advanced solid tumor such as melanoma, head and neck, liver or kidney cancer.

V gene TRBV19 combines with J gene TRBJ2-1; TRBD1 matches 10 bases. The CDR3 has 18 amino acids. The V gene end was trimmed by 1 base and the J gene end by 0 bases; junction bases not matched to a gene: 6. Germline CDR1 and CDR2: LNHDA and SQIVND (reference sequence). Written as DNA, the CDR3 is TGTGCCAGTAGTATAGGCCCCCGGACAGGGGGCTCCTACAATGAGCAGTTCTTC. Its translation is CASSIGPRTGGSYNEQFF.

This chain connects TRBV27 to TRBJ1-1, with D unresolved. Trimming removed 1 base from V and 3 bases from J, with 6 bases in between. The germline V gene encodes CDR1 MNHEY and CDR2 SMNVEV (reference sequence). The CDR3 is 13 amino acids. The CDR3 protein is CASSLYRDTEAFF. Here the CDR3 DNA reads TGTGCCAGCAGTTTATACCGCGACACTGAAGCTTTCTTT.

The CDR3 nucleotides read TGTGCCAGCTCACCAAAGGCGGGAGGCAACACCGGGGAGCTGTTTTTT. Translated: CASSPKAGGNTGELFF. The gene calls are TRBV18 and TRBJ2-2; 8 bases align to TRBD2. The CDR3 sequence is 16 residues long. CDR1 is KGHSH, CDR2 LQKENI, per germline. V trimming: 2 bases; J trimming: 2 bases; junction bases outside the gene matches: 4. Full variable domain (remainder filled in from reference TRBV18 and TRBJ2-2): NAGVMQNPRHLVRRRGQEARLRCSPMKGHSHVYWYRQLPEEGLKFMVYLQKENIIDESGMPKERFSAEFPKEGPSILRIQQVVRGDSAAYFCASSPKAGGNTGELFFGEGSRLTVL.

This clone was observed a few times. The V gene is TRBV18, the J gene TRBJ2-7; TRBD2 is a possible D gene (6 bases). The germline V gene has CDR1 KGHSH and CDR2 LQKENI. The CDR3 is 13 amino acids. With 6 bases removed from V and 5 bases from J, the gap between germline ends came to 14 bases. CDR3 in DNA: TGTGCCAGCTCGGGCGGGGTCCGCGACGAGCAGTACTTC. Translated: CASSGGVRDEQYF.

This clone was picked up one time. The chain carries TRBV28 and TRBJ2-5; D gene unclear. Trimming cost V 5 bases and J 1 base, with 8 bases left between them. CDR1 MDHEN and CDR2 SYDVKM come from the germline V gene. This CDR3 comprises 13 residues. The chain's CDR3 is CASSDPPQETQYF. The CDR3 DNA reads as TGTGCCAGCAGTGACCCTCCCCAAGAGACCCAGTACTTC. The variable domain in full, completed from reference TRBV28 and TRBJ2-5, reads DVKVTQSSRYLVKRTGEKVFLECVQDMDHENMFWYRQDPGLGLRLIYFSYDVKMKEKGDIPEGYSVSREKKERFSLILESASTNQTSMYLCASSDPPQETQYFGPGTRLLVL.

This clone was seen only once. One end of the junction is discordant with germline, which a read error may explain. The chain links TRBV6-6 to TRBJ2-7; no firm D call. In germline, CDR1 is MNHNY, CDR2 SVGAGI (reference sequence). This CDR3 has 11 residues. The CDR3 loop reads CASSDSYEQYF. The CDR3 DNA reads as TGTGCCAGCAGTGACTCCTACGAGCAGTACTTC.

This chain uses TRBV11-2 with TRBJ2-1; TRBD1 agrees at 7 bases. Trimming removed 4 bases from V and 0 bases from J; junction bases left unmatched: 9. Per germline, CDR1 SGHAT and CDR2 FQNNGV. The CDR3 length is 17 residues. The DNA for the CDR3 is TGTGCCAGCAGCTCTTTTCCGGGACAGAGCTCCTACAATGAGCAGTTCTTC. Amino acids: CASSSFPGQSSYNEQFF.

The V gene is TRBV30, the J gene TRBJ2-2; 7 positions agree with TRBD2. This CDR3 comprises 16 residues. CDR1 is GTSNPN, CDR2 SVGIG, per germline (reference sequence). The V segment lost 3 bases and the J segment 5 bases; nucleotides outside the gene matches: 12. The CDR3 region has the DNA TGTGCCTGGAGGGGTTCGGCGGGGGTCCGGACCGGGGAGCTGTTTTTT. Translating gives CAWRGSAGVRTGELFF.